This TCR beta chain was identified in a study of cytomegalovirus exposure and HLA in healthy donors. Whole-study results and caveats: Reportedly, HLA-A and HLA-B alleles of most subjects were accurately predicted from TCR beta.

The PCR employed 60 Vbeta primers together with 13 Jbeta primers. This table comes from immunoSEQ multiplex PCR, and its TCRdb copy is limited to in-frame clones, with some not included. This table holds more than 40,000 clones. Note on this clone: Its antigen remains unidentified.

This TCR was sampled from a male donor in good health and CMV-seronegative. Specimen: PBMCs.

For the CDR3, the DNA is TGTGCCAGCAGTCCGACAGGGGGCGTCACAGATACGCAGTATTTT. It is translated as CASSPTGGVTDTQYF. The chain is built from TRBV7-2 and TRBJ2-3, with 10 bases aligning to TRBD1. The CDR3 extends over 15 amino acids. Germline V gene lookup returns CDR1 SGHTA and CDR2 FQGNSA. After removal of 6 bases from V and 2 bases from J, the junction contained 5 bases not matched to a gene.